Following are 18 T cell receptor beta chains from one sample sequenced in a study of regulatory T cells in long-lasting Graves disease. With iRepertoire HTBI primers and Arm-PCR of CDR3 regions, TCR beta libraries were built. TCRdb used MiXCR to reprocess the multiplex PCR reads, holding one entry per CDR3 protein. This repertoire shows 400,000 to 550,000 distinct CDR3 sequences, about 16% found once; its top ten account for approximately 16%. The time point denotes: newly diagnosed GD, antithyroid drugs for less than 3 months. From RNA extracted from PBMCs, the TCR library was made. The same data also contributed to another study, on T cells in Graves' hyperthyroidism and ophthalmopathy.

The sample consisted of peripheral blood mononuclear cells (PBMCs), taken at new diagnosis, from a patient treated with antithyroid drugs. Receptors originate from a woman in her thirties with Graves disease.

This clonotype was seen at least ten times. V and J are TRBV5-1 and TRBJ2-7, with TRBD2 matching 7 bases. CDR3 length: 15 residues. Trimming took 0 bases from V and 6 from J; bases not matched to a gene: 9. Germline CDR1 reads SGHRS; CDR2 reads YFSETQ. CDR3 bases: TGCGCCAGCAGCTTGGGAGGGAAGACGGGGGGCGAGCAGTACTTC. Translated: CASSLGGKTGGEQYF.

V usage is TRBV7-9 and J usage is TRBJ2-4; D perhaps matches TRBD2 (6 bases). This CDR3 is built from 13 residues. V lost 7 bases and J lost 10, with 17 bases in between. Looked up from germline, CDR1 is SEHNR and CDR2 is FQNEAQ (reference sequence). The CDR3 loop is CASNLGGMDIQYF. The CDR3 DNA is TGTGCCAGCAACTTGGGCGGGATGGATATTCAGTACTTC. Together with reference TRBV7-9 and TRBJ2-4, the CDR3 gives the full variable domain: DTGVSQNPRHKITKRGQNVTFRCDPISEHNRLYWYRQTLGQGPEFLTYFQNEAQLEKSRLLSDRFSAERPKGSFSTLEIQRTEQGDSAMYLCASNLGGMDIQYFGAGTRLSVL.

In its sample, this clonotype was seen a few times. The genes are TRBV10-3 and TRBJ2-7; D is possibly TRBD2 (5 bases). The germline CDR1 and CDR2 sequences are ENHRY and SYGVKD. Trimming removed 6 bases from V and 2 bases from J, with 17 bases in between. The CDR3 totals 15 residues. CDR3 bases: TGTGCCATCAGCATAGGACCCCCGCGGGCCTACGAGCAGTACTTC. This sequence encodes CAISIGPPRAYEQYF.

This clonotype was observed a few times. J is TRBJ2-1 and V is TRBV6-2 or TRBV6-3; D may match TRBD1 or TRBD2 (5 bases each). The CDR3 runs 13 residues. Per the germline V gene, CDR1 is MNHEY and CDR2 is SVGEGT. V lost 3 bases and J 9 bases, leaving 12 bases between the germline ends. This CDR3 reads CASSYTRGAEQFF. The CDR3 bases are TGTGCCAGCAGTTATACTAGGGGTGCTGAGCAGTTCTTC.

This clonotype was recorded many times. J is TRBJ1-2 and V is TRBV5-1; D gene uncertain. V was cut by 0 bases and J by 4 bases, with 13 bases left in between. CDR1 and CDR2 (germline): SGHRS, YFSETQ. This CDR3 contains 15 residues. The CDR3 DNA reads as TGCGCCAGCAGCTTGGAGTCAGCTTCAACCTATGGCTACACCTTC. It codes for CASSLESASTYGYTF.

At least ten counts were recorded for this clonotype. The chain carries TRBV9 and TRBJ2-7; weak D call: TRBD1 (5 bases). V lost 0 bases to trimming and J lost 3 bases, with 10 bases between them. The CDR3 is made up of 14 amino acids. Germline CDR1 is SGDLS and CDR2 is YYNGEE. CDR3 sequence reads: CASSVGQGVYEQYF. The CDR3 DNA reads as TGTGCCAGCAGCGTAGGGCAGGGTGTCTACGAGCAGTACTTC.

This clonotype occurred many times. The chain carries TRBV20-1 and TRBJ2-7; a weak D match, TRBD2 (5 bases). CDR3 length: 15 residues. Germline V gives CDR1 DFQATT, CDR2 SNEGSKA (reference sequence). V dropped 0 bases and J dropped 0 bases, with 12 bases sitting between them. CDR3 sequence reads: CSARDLARSSYEQYF. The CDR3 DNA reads TGCAGTGCTAGAGATCTAGCCCGGAGCTCCTACGAGCAGTACTTC.

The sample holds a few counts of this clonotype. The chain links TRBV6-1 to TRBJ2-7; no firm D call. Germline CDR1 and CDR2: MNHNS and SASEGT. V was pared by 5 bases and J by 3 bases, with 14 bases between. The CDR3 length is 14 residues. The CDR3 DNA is TGTGCCAGCAGTAGTAGGGAAGGTAGCTACGAGCAGTACTTC. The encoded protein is CASSSREGSYEQYF.

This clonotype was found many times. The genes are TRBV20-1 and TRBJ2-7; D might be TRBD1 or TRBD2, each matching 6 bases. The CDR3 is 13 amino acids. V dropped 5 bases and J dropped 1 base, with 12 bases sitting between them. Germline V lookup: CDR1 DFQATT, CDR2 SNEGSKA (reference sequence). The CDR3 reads CSAWGDISYEQYF. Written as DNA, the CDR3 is TGCAGTGCTTGGGGGGACATATCCTACGAGCAGTACTTC.

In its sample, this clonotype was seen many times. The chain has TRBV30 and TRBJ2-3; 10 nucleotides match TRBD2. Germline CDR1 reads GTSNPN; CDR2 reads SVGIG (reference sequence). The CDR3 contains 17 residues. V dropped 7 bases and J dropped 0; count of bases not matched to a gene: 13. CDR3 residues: CALDDSGRLLSTDTQYF. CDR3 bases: TGTGCCTTGGACGATAGCGGGAGGCTCCTTAGCACAGATACGCAGTATTTT.

The CDR3 sequence is CASATLAGLYEQYF. The CDR3, as DNA: TGTGCCAGTGCTACCCTAGCGGGCCTCTACGAGCAGTACTTC. The chain combines TRBV19 with TRBJ2-7, with TRBD2 matching over 8 bases. The CDR3 contains 14 residues. V lost 8 bases and J lost 3; bases outside the gene matches: 9. Germline CDR1 is LNHDA and CDR2 is SQIVND (reference sequence).

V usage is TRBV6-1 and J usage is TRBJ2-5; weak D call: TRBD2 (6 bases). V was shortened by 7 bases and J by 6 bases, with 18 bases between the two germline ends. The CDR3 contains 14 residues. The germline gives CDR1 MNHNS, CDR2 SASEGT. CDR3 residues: CASTHRRDVKTQYF. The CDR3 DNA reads TGTGCCAGCACCCACCGGCGGGATGTTAAGACCCAGTACTTC.

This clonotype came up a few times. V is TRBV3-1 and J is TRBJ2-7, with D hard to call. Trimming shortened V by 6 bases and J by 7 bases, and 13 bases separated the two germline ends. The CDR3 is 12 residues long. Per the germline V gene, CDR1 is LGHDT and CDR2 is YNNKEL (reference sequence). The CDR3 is CASSSLFEEQYF. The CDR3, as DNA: TGTGCCAGCAGTTCCCTTTTTGAAGAGCAGTACTTC.

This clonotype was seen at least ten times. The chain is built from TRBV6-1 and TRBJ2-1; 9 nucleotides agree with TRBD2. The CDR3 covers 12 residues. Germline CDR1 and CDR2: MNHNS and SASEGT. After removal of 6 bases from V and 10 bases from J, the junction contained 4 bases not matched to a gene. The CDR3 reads CASRLAGVEQFF. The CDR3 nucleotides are TGTGCCAGCAGGTTAGCGGGAGTGGAGCAGTTCTTC.

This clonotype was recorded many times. DNA for the CDR3: TGTGCCAGCAGTCCCCGGTCCTACAATGAGCAGTTCTTC. It yields the protein CASSPRSYNEQFF. The chain is built from TRBV3-1 and TRBJ2-1; D gene unclear. The V gene lost 6 bases and the J gene lost 1 base, with 7 bases spanning the gap. This CDR3 region has 13 residues. Germline values: CDR1 LGHDT, CDR2 YNNKEL (reference sequence).

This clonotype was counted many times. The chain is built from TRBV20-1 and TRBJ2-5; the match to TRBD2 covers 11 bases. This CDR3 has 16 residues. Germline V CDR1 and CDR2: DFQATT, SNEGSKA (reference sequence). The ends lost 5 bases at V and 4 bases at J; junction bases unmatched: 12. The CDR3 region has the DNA TGCAGTGCTGATACTAGCGGGAGAGGTGAGGGAGAGACCCAGTACTTC. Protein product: CSADTSGRGEGETQYF.

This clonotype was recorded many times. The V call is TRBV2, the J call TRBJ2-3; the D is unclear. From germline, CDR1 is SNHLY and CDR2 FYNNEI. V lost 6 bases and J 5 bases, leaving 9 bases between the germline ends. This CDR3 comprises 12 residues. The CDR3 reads CASSPIVDTQYF. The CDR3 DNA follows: TGTGCCAGCAGCCCGATTGTAGATACGCAGTATTTT.

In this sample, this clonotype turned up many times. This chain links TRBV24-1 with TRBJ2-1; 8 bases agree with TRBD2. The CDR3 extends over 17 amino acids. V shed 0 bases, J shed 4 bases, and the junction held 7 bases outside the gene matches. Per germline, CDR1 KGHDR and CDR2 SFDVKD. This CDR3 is CATSDLLGLAGYNEQFF. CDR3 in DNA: TGTGCCACCAGTGATTTGCTAGGACTAGCCGGGTACAATGAGCAGTTCTTC.